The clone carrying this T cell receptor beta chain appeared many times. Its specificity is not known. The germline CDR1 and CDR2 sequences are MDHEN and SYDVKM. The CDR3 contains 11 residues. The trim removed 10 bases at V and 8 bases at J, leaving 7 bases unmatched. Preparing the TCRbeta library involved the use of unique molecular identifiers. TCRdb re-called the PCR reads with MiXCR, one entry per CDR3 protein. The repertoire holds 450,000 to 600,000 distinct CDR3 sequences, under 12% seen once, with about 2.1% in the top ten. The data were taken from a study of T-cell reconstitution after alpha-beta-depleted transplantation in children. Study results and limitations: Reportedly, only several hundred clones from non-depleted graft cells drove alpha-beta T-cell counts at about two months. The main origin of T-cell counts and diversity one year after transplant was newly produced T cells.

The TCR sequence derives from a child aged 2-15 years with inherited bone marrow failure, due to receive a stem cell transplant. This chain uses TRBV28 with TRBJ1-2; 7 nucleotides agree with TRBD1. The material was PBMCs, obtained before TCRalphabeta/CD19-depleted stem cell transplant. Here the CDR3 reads CATRGAEGYTF. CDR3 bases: TGTGCCACCAGGGGGGCGGAGGGCTACACCTTC.